This passage covers 21 T cell receptor beta chains from one sample sequenced in a study of T cells in Graves' hyperthyroidism and ophthalmopathy. Amplified TCR beta CDR3 regions derived from RNA transcripts. Researchers ran a first-round RT-PCR on the TCR CDR3 using the HTBI primer set. TCRdb reprocessed the multiplex PCR reads via MiXCR and lists one record per CDR3 protein. The data contain 470,000 or so distinct CDR3 sequences, roughly 20% of them singletons. The specimen sequenced was blood. These receptors were collected from a man younger than 30 with Graves' hyperthyroidism.

This clonotype was detected only a few times. V is TRBV6-5 and J is TRBJ1-5, with unresolved D. CDR1 is MNHEY and CDR2 is SVGAGI in the germline V gene. Trimming took off 2 bases at V and 4 bases at J, with 9 bases between the two ends. CDR3 length: 14 residues. The CDR3, as DNA: TGTGCCAGCAGTTACCCCGATGCAAATCAGCCCCAGCATTTT. Its translation: CASSYPDANQPQHF.

The sample holds many counts of this clonotype. This rearrangement joins TRBV12-3 or TRBV12-4 to TRBJ2-2; D may be TRBD2 (5 bases). V was trimmed by 7 bases and J by 5 bases, leaving 8 bases between them. CDR3 length: 12 residues. The chain's CDR3 is CASTGRTGELFF. The CDR3 DNA reads as TGTGCCAGCACTGGGAGAACCGGGGAGCTGTTTTTT.

This clonotype occurred a few times. The chain uses TRBV19 and TRBJ1-1, with D hard to call. V lost 11 bases to trimming and J lost 4 bases, with 17 bases between them. Germline V CDR1 and CDR2: LNHDA, SQIVND (reference sequence). The CDR3 consists of 13 residues. CDR3 nucleotide sequence: TGTGCCGGATCCTTCGGGGTGGGCACTGAAGCTTTCTTT. Amino acid sequence: CAGSFGVGTEAFF. The complete variable domain, with remaining parts taken from reference TRBV19 and TRBJ1-1, reads DGGITQSPKYLFRKEGQNVTLSCEQNLNHDAMYWYRQDPGQGLRLIYYSQIVNDFQKGDIAEGYSVSREKKESFPLTVTSAQKNPTAFYLCAGSFGVGTEAFFGQGTRLTVV.

This clonotype was picked up many times. The V call is TRBV9, the J call TRBJ1-2; 10 bases are shared with TRBD1. The CDR3 runs to 14 residues. Looked up from germline, CDR1 is SGDLS and CDR2 is YYNGEE. V trimming: 5 bases; J trimming: 8 bases; junction bases outside the gene matches: 9. CDR3 nucleotides: TGTGCCAGCAGAGCTGAGGACAGGGGGGACGGCTACACCTTC. Translated: CASRAEDRGDGYTF.

Ten or more counts support this clonotype. The rearrangement links TRBV6-1 to TRBJ1-1; D gene uncertain. The CDR3 is made up of 14 amino acids. The V gene's germline CDR1 is MNHNS and CDR2 SASEGT. Trimming shortened V by 5 bases and J by 2 bases, and 12 bases separated the two germline ends. CDR3 DNA: TGTGCCAGCAGTCCCCGGAGGGCCAACACTGAAGCTTTCTTT. This codes for CASSPRRANTEAFF.

This clonotype was seen at least ten times. The chain couples TRBV12-3 or TRBV12-4 to TRBJ1-2, with unresolved D. Trimming pared 6 bases from V and 3 bases from J, leaving 14 bases between. The CDR3 has 14 residues. CDR3 protein: CASSRSRGYYGYTF. DNA for the CDR3: TGTGCCAGCAGCCGTAGCCGGGGTTACTATGGCTACACCTTC.

This clonotype was found many times. J is TRBJ1-2 and V is TRBV2; no firm D call. Germline values: CDR1 SNHLY, CDR2 FYNNEI. V was clipped by 3 bases and J by 4 bases, with 15 bases between them. The CDR3 loop spans 15 amino acids. For the CDR3, the DNA is TGTGCCAGCAGTGACGATGGAGTATGGAGCTATGGCTACACCTTC. Its translation: CASSDDGVWSYGYTF.

This clonotype was counted many times. The J gene is TRBJ1-1, the V gene TRBV19; 7 bases agree with TRBD1. After removal of 7 bases from V and 1 base from J, the junction contained 6 bases not matched to a gene. The germline CDR1 and CDR2 sequences are LNHDA and SQIVND (reference sequence). CDR3 size: 14 residues. The chain's CDR3 is CASTPGTANTEAFF. The CDR3 coding sequence is TGTGCCAGTACTCCCGGGACAGCGAACACTGAAGCTTTCTTT.

This clonotype has ten or more counts. This chain uses TRBV12-3 or TRBV12-4 with TRBJ1-1; D remains ambiguous. The length of the CDR3 is 12 residues. V was pared by 8 bases and J by 4 bases, with 11 bases between. CDR3 loop: CASSFPGTEAFF. The CDR3 region has the DNA TGTGCCAGCTCCTTTCCGGGCACTGAAGCTTTCTTT.

Ten or more counts support this clonotype. This chain links TRBV30 with TRBJ1-2, with D unclear. Trimming removed 0 bases from V and 5 bases from J, with 13 bases in between. There are 14 residues in the CDR3. Germline CDR1 and CDR2: GTSNPN and SVGIG (reference sequence). The CDR3 protein is CAWSVDSLLYGYTF. The CDR3 region has the DNA TGTGCCTGGAGTGTCGATTCCCTGCTTTATGGCTACACCTTC.

This clonotype was found many times. The J gene is TRBJ2-7, the V gene TRBV7-2; D not certain. Germline V gene sequence: CDR1 SGHTA, CDR2 FQGNSA. The CDR3 totals 13 residues. V was shortened by 3 bases and J by 4 bases, with 10 bases between the two germline ends. The CDR3 reads CASSFRPRYEQYF. As DNA, the CDR3 is TGTGCCAGCAGCTTTAGGCCAAGATACGAGCAGTACTTC.

Ten or more counts support this clonotype. This chain connects TRBV20-1 to TRBJ2-2, with D perhaps matching TRBD1 (5 bases). Germline lookup yields CDR1 DFQATT and CDR2 SNEGSKA (reference sequence). The CDR3 extends over 12 amino acids. CDR3 in amino acids: CRVQGITGELFF. Here the CDR3 DNA reads TGCAGGGTTCAGGGAATCACCGGGGAGCTGTTTTTT.

The gene calls are TRBV2 and TRBJ2-7; 8 bases map to TRBD1. From germline, CDR1 is SNHLY and CDR2 FYNNEI. Trimming removed 6 bases from V and 1 base from J; junction bases left unmatched: 17. The CDR3 runs 18 residues. CDR3 residues: CASSVYRDRRDGSYEQYF. Here the CDR3 DNA reads TGTGCCAGCAGCGTTTACCGGGACAGGAGGGATGGGTCCTACGAGCAGTACTTC.

This clonotype was recorded many times. This CDR3 reads CATSRAGTTRLTQYF. CDR3 bases: TGTGCCACCAGCAGAGCCGGGACTACTCGGTTGACCCAGTACTTC. The chain has TRBV15 and TRBJ2-5, with 7 bases lining up with TRBD2. In germline, CDR1 is LNHNV, CDR2 YYDKDF (reference sequence). The CDR3 is 15 amino acids. Trimming cost V 1 base and J 7 bases; bases outside gene matches: 9.

The gene calls are TRBV28 and TRBJ2-7, with D hard to call. CDR1 and CDR2 from the germline V gene are MDHEN and SYDVKM. The CDR3 sequence is 15 residues long. Trimming left V 3 bases short and J 4 bases short, with 16 bases between. CDR3 in DNA: TGTGCCAGCAGTTTCTTAGGGCTAAGGTCGTACGAGCAGTACTTC. This translates into CASSFLGLRSYEQYF.

The chain recombines TRBV2 with TRBJ1-6; 9 nucleotides match TRBD1. The germline CDR1 and CDR2 sequences are SNHLY and FYNNEI. CDR3 length equals 16 residues. V was pared by 6 bases and J by 6 bases, with 9 bases of the junction left unmatched. This chain's CDR3 is CASRSGMGQGNSPLHF. The CDR3 DNA sequence: TGTGCCAGCAGGAGCGGGATGGGACAGGGTAATTCACCCCTCCACTTT.

The J gene is TRBJ2-2, the V gene TRBV15; TRBD2 matches at 10 bases. The CDR3 runs to 16 residues. V lost 6 bases, J lost 6 bases, and 10 bases stayed unmatched. CDR1 is LNHNV and CDR2 is YYDKDF in the germline V gene (reference sequence). CDR3 in amino acids: CATRFSGGFIAGELFF. The CDR3, as DNA: TGTGCCACCAGGTTTAGCGGGGGGTTCATCGCCGGGGAGCTGTTTTTT.

This clonotype was detected many times. The chain carries TRBV10-3 and TRBJ1-1; 7 nucleotides line up with TRBD1. V was clipped by 6 bases and J by 2 bases; unmatched bases: 6. The CDR3 totals 14 residues. From germline, CDR1 is ENHRY and CDR2 SYGVKD. CDR3 DNA sequence: TGTGCCATCAGGGCCGGGACAGATAACACTGAAGCTTTCTTT. This gives the protein CAIRAGTDNTEAFF.

This clonotype was observed many times. The CDR3 spells CASSLAGQSNQPQHF. For the CDR3, the DNA is TGTGCCAGCAGCCTAGCGGGGCAAAGCAATCAGCCCCAGCATTTT. The chain uses TRBV5-5 and TRBJ1-5; possibly TRBD1 for D (5 bases). This CDR3 is 15 amino acids long. V dropped 4 bases and J dropped 1 base, with 12 bases sitting between them. Germline CDR1 SGHKS, CDR2 YYEKEE (reference sequence).

The chain combines TRBV7-2 with TRBJ2-5, with 7 bases fitting TRBD2. Per germline, CDR1 SGHTA and CDR2 FQGNSA. V lost 2 bases, J lost 1 base, and 7 bases stayed unmatched. The CDR3 length is 16 residues. The CDR3 bases are TGTGCCAGCAGCTTACGGCAGGGAGGGGCCCAAGAGACCCAGTACTTC. Translated: CASSLRQGGAQETQYF.

This clonotype was recorded many times. The J gene is TRBJ2-7, the V gene TRBV6-1; D is undetermined. V lost 1 base, J lost 2 bases, and 9 bases lay in between. Germline V CDR1 and CDR2: MNHNS, SASEGT. The CDR3 has 14 residues. The CDR3 here is CASSEEFGPYEQYF. CDR3 bases: TGTGCCAGCAGTGAAGAGTTTGGCCCCTACGAGCAGTACTTC.